This entry lists 7 T cell receptor beta chains sequenced from one sample in a study of T-cell reconstitution after alpha-beta-depleted transplantation in children. Unique molecular identifiers were built into the TCRbeta library. TCRdb processed the PCR reads anew with MiXCR; each CDR3 protein has one entry. The table lists 200,000 or so distinct CDR3 sequences, 5% to 6.5% of them singletons. Sample: PBMCs, taken before TCRalphabeta/CD19-depleted stem cell transplant. The receptors were sampled from a girl under three years old with combined immunodeficiency, due to receive a stem cell transplant.

This clonotype was observed at least ten times. The V and J genes are TRBV3-1 and TRBJ2-1, with TRBD2 matching over 9 bases. Per germline, CDR1 LGHDT and CDR2 YNNKEL (reference sequence). This CDR3 comprises 18 residues. The J segment lost 4 bases and the V segment lost 4 bases, leaving 14 bases of the junction unmatched. The DNA for the CDR3 is TGTGCCAGCAGCCGTACGTCAGGGGCGGGGGGGTCTTACAATGAGCAGTTCTTC. Translated, it gives CASSRTSGAGGSYNEQFF.

This clonotype was observed many times. This chain joins TRBV27 and TRBJ1-1, with 8 bases aligning to TRBD1. The germline V gene encodes CDR1 MNHEY and CDR2 SMNVEV (reference sequence). V shed 3 bases, J shed 3 bases, and the junction held 3 bases outside the gene matches. CDR3 length: 14 amino acids. CDR3 sequence: CASSLQGAHTEAFF. For the CDR3, the DNA is TGTGCCAGCAGTTTGCAGGGGGCGCACACTGAAGCTTTCTTT.

The sample holds many counts of this clonotype. This chain joins TRBV4-3 and TRBJ2-2, with D possibly TRBD2 on 6 matching bases. This CDR3 is 18 amino acids long. V was pared by 1 base and J by 4 bases, with 19 bases between. CDR1 is LGHNA, CDR2 YSLEER, per germline. The CDR3 loop is CASSQVGFWGRITGELFF. The DNA for the CDR3 is TGCGCCAGCAGCCAAGTGGGGTTTTGGGGGAGGATCACCGGGGAGCTGTTTTTT.

This clonotype was detected many times. The rearrangement joins TRBV2 to TRBJ2-1, with a weak D call TRBD2 (6 bases). In germline, CDR1 is SNHLY, CDR2 FYNNEI. This CDR3 spans 15 amino acids. V lost 3 bases, J lost 1 base, and 10 bases lay in between. CDR3 nucleotides: TGTGCCAGCAGTGATCGGGGGAGGTCCTACAATGAGCAGTTCTTC. It codes for CASSDRGRSYNEQFF.

This clonotype was seen repeatedly, ten times or more. The chain employs TRBV7-8 and TRBJ2-2; tentatively, D is TRBD1 (6 bases). The V end was cut by 5 bases, the J end by 0 bases, with 22 bases between. Germline V gene lookup returns CDR1 SGHVS and CDR2 FQNEAQ. The CDR3 is made up of 19 amino acids. The chain's CDR3 is CASSGIGQISFANTGELFF. For the CDR3, the DNA is TGTGCCAGCAGCGGAATAGGACAGATCTCCTTCGCGAACACCGGGGAGCTGTTTTTT.

J is TRBJ2-1 and V is TRBV7-6; weak D call: TRBD2 (6 bases). The CDR3 has 16 residues. Germline V gene data show CDR1 as SGHVS and CDR2 as FNYEAQ. Trimming removed 5 bases at V and 2 bases at J, with 16 bases between. Here the CDR3 DNA reads TGTGCCAGCAGCCCCCTAGTTGGGGAGGCCTACAATGAGCAGTTCTTC. This encodes CASSPLVGEAYNEQFF.

The chain has TRBV10-3 and TRBJ2-1; D is undetermined. The CDR3 has 15 residues. V was pared by 2 bases and J by 2 bases, with 10 bases between. CDR1 and CDR2 (germline): ENHRY, SYGVKD. For the CDR3, the DNA is TGTGCCATCAGTGAGGGTGGTGGGACCTACAATGAGCAGTTCTTC. Translated, it gives CAISEGGGTYNEQFF.